Listed below are T cell receptor beta chains from one sample, sequenced in a study of T cell repertoires in cytomegalovirus infection. TCRdb used MiXCR to reprocess the reads, holding one entry per CDR3 protein. The sample lists around 500,000 distinct CDR3 sequences, about 42% seen once, with 35% to 50% in the top ten. The antigens for these receptors are not known. The sample in question was cultured PBMCs, obtained from culture after CMV antigen stimulation. These receptors were taken from a human donor in good health (CMV status not recorded). Some clones in this sample may be carry-over from other donors' samples. CDR3s include the opening cysteine and the closing phenylalanine or tryptophan. Each record gives: V gene, D gene, CDR3 protein. A D gene is named only where the DNA matches it firmly.

TRBV4-1,NA,CASSQVLGGSYEQYF
TRBV10-3,NA,CAITAGKLSHSGNTIYF
TRBV4-1,TRBD1,CASSQGGTGSGTGELFF
TRBV19,TRBD1,CASSLQGAWVNTEAFF
TRBV11-3,TRBD2,CASSPSGGGTGELFF
TRBV25-1,NA,CASSDLSGGAYEQYF
TRBV14,NA,CASSPTSRVLDMDTQYF
TRBV19,NA,CASTPSDMNTEAFF
TRBV12-3/TRBV12-4,NA,CASSLAASYNSPLHF
TRBV7-2,TRBD2,CASSLALAGGQDEQFF